This T cell receptor (beta chain) emerged from a study of vaccination and CD4 T cells after COVID-19. Study details: Four females and six males made up the convalescents, with two Hispanic. Study-wide results and limits: Spike mono-reactive clones accounted for 304 of the 307 vaccine-specific clones found in convalescent patients.

Treatment reported: approximately 11-day PBMC culture with coronavirus spike peptide pools or control peptides (ViraFEST assay). On this clonotype: The antigen is unknown.

An Oncomine TCR Beta short-read assay was used to sequence the DNA from cultured CD4+ T cells. TCRdb called the PCR reads again in MiXCR, with one record for every CDR3 protein. The table shows about 15,000 distinct CDR3 sequences, with around three fifths occurring only once. Germline CDR1 reads SGHDT; CDR2 reads YYEEEE. Trimming removed 4 bases from V and 6 bases from J, with 19 bases in between. The length of the CDR3 is 16 residues. The chain couples TRBV5-6 to TRBJ2-2, with D maybe TRBD2 (5 bases). Sequenced material: CD4+ T cells from blood, cultured in vitro, taken after SARS-CoV-2 vaccination. This clonotype was sampled from a human donor who had recovered from COVID-19. This chain's CDR3 is CASSPGRGIRAGELFF. As DNA, the CDR3 is TGTGCCAGCAGCCCGGGTCGAGGGATAAGGGCCGGGGAGCTGTTTTTT.